This T cell receptor (beta chain) was profiled in a study of human T cells and chemical hapten exposure. At the level of the study: Across samples, TCR yields varied, mostly owing to small differences in pooled library volumes. Study findings and constraints: Sensitizing to DPC left TCRs with a frequency above 1 in 1000 unaltered. Having alopecia, donors may respond immunologically unlike healthy people.

This CDR3 has 13 amino acids. Trimming took 4 bases from V and 5 from J, leaving 12 bases between them. Looked up from germline, CDR1 is KGHSH and CDR2 is LQKENI. Via MiXCR, TCRdb re-called the RACE reads, giving one row per CDR3 protein. The sample includes about 140,000 distinct CDR3 sequences, roughly 10% of them seen just once. On this clonotype itself: Its target is not known.

Time point indicated: patch test 2, 6 weeks after DPC sensitization. This sample's treatment: therapeutic diphenylcyclopropenone sensitization with weekly scalp DPC. At patch-test visits, sampling came before the patch test. Sequencing was performed on whole blood, taken in connection with sensitization to the hapten diphenylcyclopropenone (DPC). The sequence was collected from a woman aged 50 to 60 with alopecia areata. Some clones in this sample may be carry-over from other donors' samples. The chain joins TRBV18 to TRBJ2-7; perhaps D is TRBD1 or TRBD2 (5 bases each). The CDR3 loop is CASSQGRGDEQYF. The CDR3 DNA follows: TGTGCCAGCTCACAAGGAAGAGGGGACGAGCAGTACTTC.